The entry below gives a single TCR beta chain sequence along with its context. Generated by immunoSEQ multiplex PCR, the TCRdb table keeps only in-frame clones and is missing some. Of tens of thousands of clones listed, more than 85% were seen once; the top ten hold about 0.3%. The data derive from a study of T cell changes during pregnancy in multiple sclerosis. The germline CDR1 and CDR2 sequences are LNHDA and SQIVND (reference sequence). The V end lost 5 bases, the J end lost 4 bases, and 11 bases lay between the germline ends. This CDR3 contains 13 residues. The source material was CD4+ T cells from peripheral blood mononuclear cells, sampled in the third trimester of pregnancy. This chain uses TRBV19 with TRBJ1-1; D not certain. This clonotype originated in a female donor in good health, enrolled as a control in a pregnancy study. CDR3 residues: CASSPRRSTEAFF. The CDR3 nucleotides are TGTGCCAGTAGTCCCCGGAGGAGCACTGAAGCTTTCTTT.